The sequence of this T cell receptor (beta chain) was determined in a study of T cell responses to AZD1222 COVID-19 vaccine. The table came from immunoSEQ multiplex PCR; TCRdb's copy has only in-frame clones and leaves some out. The profile shows 150,000 or so clones, 92% of them singletons. Trimming pared 3 bases from V and 7 bases from J, leaving 10 bases between. The CDR3 extends over 11 amino acids. The germline V gene has CDR1 SQVTM and CDR2 ANQGSEA. Sample: peripheral blood, taken 28 days after the second AZD1222 dose. The chain couples TRBV29-1 to TRBJ2-7; no clear D gene. The TCR was taken from an adult who received the AZD1222 COVID-19 vaccine. Here the CDR3 DNA reads TGCAGCGTTGACGGGCCTCTGGAGCAGTACTTC. Its protein product is CSVDGPLEQYF.